The sequence of this T cell receptor beta chain was determined in a study of spatial heterogeneity in lung cancer. Study background: Alpha-chain sequences were detected in numbers that were consistently lower than beta-chain sequences.

The time point here: sample taken at primary tumor resection. The input material, whole RNA from tumor, nontumor lung or frozen PBMC, was sequenced unsorted. There were 72 donors, all of them untreated patients with early-stage non-small cell lung cancer. Many counts were recorded for this clonotype. Its antigen is currently unknown. Regarding the study as a whole: Relative to follow-up, resection was when ubiquitous expanded tumor TCRs appeared more in blood.

CDR1 SGHRS and CDR2 YFSETQ come from the germline V gene. The CDR3 totals 15 residues. V lost 2 bases, J lost 6 bases, and 6 bases stayed unmatched. Unique molecular identifiers, one per molecule, were present on every TCR cDNA molecule. TCRdb re-called the 5' RACE reads with MiXCR, one entry per CDR3 protein. The data show 50,000 to 65,000 distinct CDR3 sequences, about 8% seen once. The sample consisted of PBMCs, taken at surgery. This chain links TRBV5-1 with TRBJ1-2; 11 nucleotides agree with TRBD1. The origin of this receptor is a female donor with early-stage non-small cell lung cancer. CDR3 residues: CASSLEDRGRNGYTF. In DNA form, the CDR3 reads TGCGCCAGCAGCTTAGAGGACAGGGGGCGAAATGGCTACACCTTC.